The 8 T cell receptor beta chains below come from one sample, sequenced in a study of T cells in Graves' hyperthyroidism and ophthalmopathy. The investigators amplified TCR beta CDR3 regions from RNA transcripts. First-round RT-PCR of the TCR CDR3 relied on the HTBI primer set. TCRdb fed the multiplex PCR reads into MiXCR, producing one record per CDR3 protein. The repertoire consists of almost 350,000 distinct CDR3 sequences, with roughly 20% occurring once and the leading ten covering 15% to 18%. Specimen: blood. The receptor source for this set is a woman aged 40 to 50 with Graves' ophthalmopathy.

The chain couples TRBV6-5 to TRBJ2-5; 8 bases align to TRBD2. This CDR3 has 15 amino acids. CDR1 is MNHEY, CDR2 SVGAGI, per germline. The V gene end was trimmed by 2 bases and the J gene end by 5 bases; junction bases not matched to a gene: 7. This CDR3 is CASSYSGSSIETQYF. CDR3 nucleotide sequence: TGTGCCAGCAGTTACAGCGGGAGCAGTATCGAGACCCAGTACTTC.

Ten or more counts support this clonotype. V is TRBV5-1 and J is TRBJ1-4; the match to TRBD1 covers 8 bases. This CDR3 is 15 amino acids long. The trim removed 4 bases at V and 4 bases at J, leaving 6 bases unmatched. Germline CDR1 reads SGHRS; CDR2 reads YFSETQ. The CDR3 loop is CASSQGQGLNEKLFF. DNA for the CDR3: TGCGCCAGCAGCCAAGGACAGGGTCTTAATGAAAAACTGTTTTTT.

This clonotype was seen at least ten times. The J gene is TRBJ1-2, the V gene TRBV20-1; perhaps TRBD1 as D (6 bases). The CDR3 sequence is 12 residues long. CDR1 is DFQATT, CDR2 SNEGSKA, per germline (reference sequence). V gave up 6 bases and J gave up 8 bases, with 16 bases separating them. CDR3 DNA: TGCAGTGCCCTAGGGGGGGCGGAGGGCTACACCTTC. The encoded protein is CSALGGAEGYTF.

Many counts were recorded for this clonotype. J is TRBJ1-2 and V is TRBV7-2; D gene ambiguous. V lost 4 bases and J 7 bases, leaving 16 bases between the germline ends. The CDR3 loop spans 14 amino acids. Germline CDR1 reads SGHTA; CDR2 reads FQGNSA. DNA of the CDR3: TGTGCCAGCAGCTCGGCCCCTAGATGGGGTGGCTACACCTTC. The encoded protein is CASSSAPRWGGYTF.

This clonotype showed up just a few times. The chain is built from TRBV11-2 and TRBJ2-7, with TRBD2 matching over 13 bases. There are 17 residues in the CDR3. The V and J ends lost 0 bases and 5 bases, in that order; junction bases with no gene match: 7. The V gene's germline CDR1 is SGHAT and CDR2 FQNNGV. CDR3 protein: CASSLEDFGLAGDEQYF. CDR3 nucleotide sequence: TGTGCCAGCAGCTTAGAGGATTTTGGACTAGCGGGAGACGAGCAGTACTTC.

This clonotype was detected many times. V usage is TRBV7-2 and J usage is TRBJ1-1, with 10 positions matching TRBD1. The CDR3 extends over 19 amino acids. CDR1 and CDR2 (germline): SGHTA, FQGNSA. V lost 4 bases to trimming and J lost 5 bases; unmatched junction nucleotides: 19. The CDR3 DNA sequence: TGTGCCAGCAGCTCCATGACAGGGGGCGCGTCTCTTCGCAAAACTGAAGCTTTCTTT. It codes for CASSSMTGGASLRKTEAFF.

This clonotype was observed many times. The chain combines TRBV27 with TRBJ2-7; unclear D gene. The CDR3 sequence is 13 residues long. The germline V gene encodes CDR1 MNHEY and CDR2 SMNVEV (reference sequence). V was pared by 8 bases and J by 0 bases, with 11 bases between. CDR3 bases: TGTGCCAGCGCCCCGCGGTCCTCCTACGAGCAGTACTTC. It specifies CASAPRSSYEQYF.

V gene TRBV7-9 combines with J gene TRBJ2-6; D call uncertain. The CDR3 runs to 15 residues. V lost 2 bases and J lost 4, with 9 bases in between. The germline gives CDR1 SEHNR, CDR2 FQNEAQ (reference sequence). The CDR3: CASSLPQLGANVLTF. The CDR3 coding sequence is TGTGCCAGCAGCTTACCCCAGTTGGGGGCCAACGTCCTGACTTTC. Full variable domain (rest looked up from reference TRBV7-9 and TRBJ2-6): DTGVSQNPRHKITKRGQNVTFRCDPISEHNRLYWYRQTLGQGPEFLTYFQNEAQLEKSRLLSDRFSAERPKGSFSTLEIQRTEQGDSAMYLCASSLPQLGANVLTFGAGSRLTVL.